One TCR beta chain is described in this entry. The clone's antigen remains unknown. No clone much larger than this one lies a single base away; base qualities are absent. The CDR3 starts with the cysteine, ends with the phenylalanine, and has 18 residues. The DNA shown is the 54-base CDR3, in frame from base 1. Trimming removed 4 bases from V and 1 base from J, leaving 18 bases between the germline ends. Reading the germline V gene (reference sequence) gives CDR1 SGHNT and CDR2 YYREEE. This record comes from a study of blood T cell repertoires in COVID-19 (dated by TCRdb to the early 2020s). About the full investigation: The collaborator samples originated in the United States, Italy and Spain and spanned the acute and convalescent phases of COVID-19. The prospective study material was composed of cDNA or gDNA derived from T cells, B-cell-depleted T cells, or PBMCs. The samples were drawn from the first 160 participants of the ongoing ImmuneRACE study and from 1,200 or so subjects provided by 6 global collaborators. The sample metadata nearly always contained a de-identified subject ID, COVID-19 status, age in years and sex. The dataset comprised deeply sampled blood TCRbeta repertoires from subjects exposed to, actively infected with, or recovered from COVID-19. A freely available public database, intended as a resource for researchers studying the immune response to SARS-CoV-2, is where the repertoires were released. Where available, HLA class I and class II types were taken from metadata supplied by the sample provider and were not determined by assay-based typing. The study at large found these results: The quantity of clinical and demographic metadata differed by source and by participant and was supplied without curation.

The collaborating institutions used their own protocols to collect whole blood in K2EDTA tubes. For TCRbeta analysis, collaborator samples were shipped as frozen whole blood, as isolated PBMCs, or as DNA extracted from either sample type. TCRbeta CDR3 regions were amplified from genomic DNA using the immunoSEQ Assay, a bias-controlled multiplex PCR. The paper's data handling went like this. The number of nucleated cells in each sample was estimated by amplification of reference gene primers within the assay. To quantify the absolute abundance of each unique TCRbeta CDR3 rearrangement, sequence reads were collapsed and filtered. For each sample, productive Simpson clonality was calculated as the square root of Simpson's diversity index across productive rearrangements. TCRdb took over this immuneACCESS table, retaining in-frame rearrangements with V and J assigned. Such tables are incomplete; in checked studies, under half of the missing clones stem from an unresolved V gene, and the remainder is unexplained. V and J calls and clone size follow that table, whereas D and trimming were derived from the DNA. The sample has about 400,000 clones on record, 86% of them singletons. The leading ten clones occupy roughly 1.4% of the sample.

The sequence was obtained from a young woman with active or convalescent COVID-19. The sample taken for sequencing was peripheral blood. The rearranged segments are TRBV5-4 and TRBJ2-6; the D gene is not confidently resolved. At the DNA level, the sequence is TGTGCCAGCAGCCTCCGACCAAAAACCGGGTCTGGGGCCAACGTCCTGACTTTC. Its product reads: CASSLRPKTGSGANVLTF. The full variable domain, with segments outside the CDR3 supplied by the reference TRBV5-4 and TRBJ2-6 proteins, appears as ETGVTQSPTHLIKTRGQQVTLRCSSQSGHNTVSWYQQALGQGPQFIFQYYREEENGRGNFPPRFSGLQFPNYSSELNVNALELDDSALYLCASSLRPKTGSGANVLTFGAGSRLTVL.